Listed below are T cell receptor beta chains from one sample, sequenced in a study of cytomegalovirus exposure and HLA in healthy donors. Measured with immunoSEQ multiplex PCR; TCRdb has only the in-frame clones, and not every one. The table lists roughly 62,000 clones. Sequenced sample: PBMCs. The receptors derive from a male donor in good health and CMV-seronegative. CDR3s include the opening cysteine and the closing phenylalanine or tryptophan. A D gene is named only where the DNA matches it firmly.

d_call,j_call,cdr3_length,v_call,cdr3_aa,cdr3_nt
.,TRBJ1-5,15,TRBV7-2,CASSISGGAGQPQHF,TGTGCCAGCAGCATTTCGGGGGGCGCCGGCCAGCCCCAGCATTTT
.,TRBJ2-2,16,TRBV27,CASSSTSMGNTGELFF,TGTGCCAGCAGTTCAACTAGCATGGGAAACACCGGGGAGCTGTTTTTT
TRBD1,TRBJ1-2,13,TRBV6-6,CATRTGGPYGYTF,TGTGCCACGAGGACAGGGGGCCCCTATGGCTACACCTTC
.,TRBJ1-3,14,TRBV9,CASSGRSSGNTIYF,TGTGCCAGCAGCGGGAGGAGTTCTGGAAACACCATATATTTT
TRBD2,TRBJ2-3,15,TRBV7-3,CASSLTSGRIDTQYF,TGTGCCAGCAGCTTAACTAGCGGGAGGATAGATACGCAGTATTTT
TRBD1,TRBJ2-1,13,TRBV7-2,CASSAGQAGEQFF,TGTGCCAGCAGCGCAGGACAGGCGGGTGAGCAGTTCTTC
TRBD1,TRBJ2-7,14,TRBV9,CASSVDQGAGEQYF,TGTGCCAGCAGCGTAGATCAGGGGGCGGGGGAGCAGTACTTC
TRBD1,TRBJ1-5,17,TRBV10-1,CASSDLDRAVGNQPQHF,TGCGCCAGCAGTGACCTCGACAGGGCGGTTGGCAATCAGCCCCAGCATTTT
.,TRBJ2-3,12,TRBV7-2,CASSPGTDKQYF,TGTGCCAGCAGCCCCGGCACAGATAAGCAGTATTTT
.,TRBJ1-6,14,TRBV6-1,CASSEQGYDSPLHF,TGTGCCAGCAGTGAACAGGGTTATGATTCACCCCTCCACTTT
.,TRBJ1-2,12,TRBV28,CASSLERYGYTF,TGTGCCAGCAGTTTAGAGCGCTATGGCTACACCTTC
TRBD1,TRBJ1-2,18,TRBV7-2,CASSLPAGTGIRNYGYTF,TGTGCCAGCAGCTTACCCGCCGGGACAGGGATTAGAAACTATGGCTACACCTTC
.,TRBJ1-2,15,TRBV9,CASSVGGGSAYGYTF,TGTGCCAGCAGCGTAGGAGGCGGGTCAGCCTATGGCTACACCTTC
.,TRBJ2-1,14,TRBV7-2,CASRQDPADNEQFF,TGTGCCTCCAGACAGGACCCGGCCGACAATGAGCAGTTCTTC
.,TRBJ2-1,15,TRBV9,CASSVGAGGYNEQFF,TGTGCCAGCAGCGTAGGGGCGGGTGGCTACAATGAGCAGTTCTTC
TRBD2,TRBJ2-2,16,TRBV7-9,CASSLVPGLVHGELFF,TGTGCCAGCAGCTTAGTTCCGGGACTAGTACACGGGGAGCTGTTTTTT
TRBD2,TRBJ2-3,16,TRBV5-5,CASSLWSSGGTDTQYF,TGTGCCAGCAGCTTGTGGTCTAGCGGGGGCACAGATACGCAGTATTTT
.,TRBJ2-7,14,TRBV4-3,CASSLRTASYEQYF,TGCGCCAGCAGCCTCCGGACAGCCTCCTACGAGCAGTACTTC
TRBD2,TRBJ2-1,15,TRBV19,CASSIQAGGSGEQFF,TGTGCCAGTAGTATACAAGCGGGAGGATCGGGGGAGCAGTTCTTC
.,TRBJ1-1,17,TRBV15,CATSRDKMARGDTEAFF,TGTGCCACCAGCAGAGATAAGATGGCCAGGGGAGACACTGAAGCTTTCTTT
.,TRBJ2-7,18,TRBV14,CASSQEGFRAGRSYEQYF,TGTGCCAGCAGCCAAGAAGGGTTCAGGGCAGGACGGAGCTACGAGCAGTACTTC
.,TRBJ1-5,13,TRBV19,CASTTQGKQPQHF,TGTGCCAGTACCACCCAGGGAAAGCAGCCCCAGCATTTT
TRBD2,TRBJ2-1,16,TRBV15,CATSRDLTSGDNEQFF,TGTGCCACCAGCAGAGATTTGACTAGCGGGGACAATGAGCAGTTCTTC
TRBD2,TRBJ2-7,18,TRBV4-3,CASSQDPTAGGLYYEQYF,TGCGCCAGCAGCCAAGATCCAACCGCGGGAGGCCTCTACTACGAGCAGTACTTC
.,TRBJ1-5,15,TRBV19,CASSILAQVNQPQHF,TGTGCCAGTAGTATCCTCGCCCAGGTCAATCAGCCCCAGCATTTT
TRBD1,TRBJ1-2,13,TRBV5-4,CASSPGTGYGYTF,TGTGCCAGCAGCCCTGGGACAGGCTATGGCTACACCTTC
.,TRBJ1-1,13,TRBV19,CASARGTNTEAFF,TGTGCCAGCGCGAGGGGGACGAACACTGAAGCTTTCTTT
.,TRBJ2-2,13,TRBV29-1,CSVRRDPRYGLFF,TGCAGCGTTCGGCGGGACCCCCGCTACGGGCTGTTTTTT
TRBD1,TRBJ1-4,15,TRBV30,CAWSRQTGMYEKLFF,TGTGCCTGGAGCCGACAGACAGGGATGTATGAAAAACTGTTTTTT
TRBD2,TRBJ2-7,16,TRBV5-8,CASSQDSSGGLGEQYF,TGTGCCAGCAGCCAAGATAGTAGCGGGGGTTTAGGCGAGCAGTACTTC
TRBD2,TRBJ2-1,16,TRBV7-9,CASSTPREGADNEQFF,TGTGCCAGCAGCACACCAAGGGAGGGTGCCGACAATGAGCAGTTCTTC
.,TRBJ2-2,14,TRBV30,CAFQVPQGDGELFF,TGTGCCTTTCAGGTCCCGCAAGGGGACGGGGAGCTGTTTTTT
TRBD1,TRBJ1-1,12,TRBV25-1,CASRGGYTEAFF,TGTGCCAGCAGAGGGGGCTACACTGAAGCTTTCTTT
.,TRBJ2-7,13,TRBV30,CAWGLSSTYEQYF,TGTGCCTGGGGACTCTCGTCAACCTACGAGCAGTACTTC
.,TRBJ2-7,14,TRBV7-6,CASSLRKGVGEQYF,TGTGCCAGCAGCTTAAGGAAAGGGGTAGGCGAGCAGTACTTC
.,TRBJ2-1,14,TRBV7-9,CASSPITGYNEQFF,TGTGCCAGCAGCCCAATCACAGGGTACAATGAGCAGTTCTTC
.,TRBJ1-6,12,TRBV28,CAIRQGAKSLHF,TGTGCCATCCGGCAGGGCGCTAAGTCCCTCCACTTT
.,TRBJ2-7,13,TRBV5-1,CASSSSVSYEQYF,TGCGCCAGCAGTTCTTCCGTTTCCTACGAGCAGTACTTC
TRBD1,TRBJ1-2,13,TRBV5-4,CASIGQGTGGYTF,TGTGCCAGCATCGGACAGGGTACAGGAGGCTACACCTTC
.,TRBJ2-7,12,TRBV5-6,CASRLVAYEQYF,TGTGCCAGCAGATTGGTAGCCTACGAGCAGTACTTC
.,TRBJ2-3,14,TRBV5-1,CASSFESNTDTQYF,TGCGCCAGCAGCTTCGAAAGCAACACAGATACGCAGTATTTT
.,TRBJ2-7,16,TRBV4-1,CASSQERGSSSYEQYF,TGCGCCAGCAGCCAAGAACGGGGTTCTAGCTCCTACGAGCAGTACTTC
TRBD1,TRBJ1-6,14,TRBV6-1,CASSLGQGRSPLHF,TGTGCCAGCAGCCTGGGACAGGGAAGATCACCCCTCCACTTT
.,TRBJ1-1,15,TRBV5-1,CASSPTDSMNTEAFF,TGCGCCAGCAGCCCTACGGACAGCATGAACACTGAAGCTTTCTTT
TRBD1,TRBJ2-5,13,TRBV30,CAWGRQGIETQYF,TGTGCCTGGGGAAGACAGGGGATAGAGACCCAGTACTTC